This T cell receptor (beta chain) came from a study of T cell changes during pregnancy in multiple sclerosis. Method: immunoSEQ multiplex PCR; TCRdb's copy keeps in-frame clones and lacks some. In the table there are just over 60,000 clones, about nine tenths of which are singletons. CDR1 and CDR2 from the germline V gene are LNHDA and SQIVND (reference sequence). The CDR3 covers 14 residues. Trimming took 5 bases from V and 7 from J, leaving 18 bases between them. The chain carries TRBV19 and TRBJ2-7, with TRBD1 as a possible D gene (6 bases). Sample: peripheral blood, taken in the second trimester of pregnancy. This receptor was identified in a female donor in good health, enrolled as a control in a pregnancy study. CDR3 sequence reads: CASSSGTREGEQYF. Here the CDR3 DNA reads TGTGCCAGTAGTTCCGGGACAAGGGAAGGGGAGCAGTACTTC.